The sequence of this TCR beta chain was determined in a study of identical twins. This clonotype was seen a few times. Germline V CDR1 and CDR2: SEHNR, FQNEAQ (reference sequence). The V and J ends lost 2 bases and 6 bases respectively, with 11 bases between them. This CDR3 has 13 residues. Every sampled donor was Caucasian and healthy. TCRdb called the 5' RACE reads again in MiXCR, with one record for every CDR3 protein. In the table there are around 550,000 distinct CDR3 sequences, around 15% of which are singletons. The sample was also linked to a second study, of yellow fever vaccine responses in identical twins.

The V and J genes are TRBV7-9 and TRBJ2-7, with TRBD2 as a possible D gene (5 bases). The sequence derives from a woman aged 18-30 years in good health. Input material: CD4+ T cells sorted from blood. As DNA, the CDR3 is TGTGCCAGCAGCTTAAGTCCCGCGGGCGAGCAGTACTTC. Amino acid sequence: CASSLSPAGEQYF.